Each of the 25 T cell receptor beta chains below was sequenced from the same sample in a study of blood T cell repertoires in COVID-19 (dated by TCRdb to the early 2020s). Library preparation was by the immunoSEQ multiplex PCR assay. In TCRdb, the immuneACCESS table is reduced to in-frame sequences with V and J assigned. These tables do not hold every clone; where another copy was compared, an unresolved V gene accounts for under half, and the others remain unexplained. The sample data list roughly 380,000 clones, and more than 75% of these were observed just once. Almost 3% of the sample rests with the top ten. The material sequenced was PBMCs or T cells enriched from blood (not recorded which). The receptors shown here come from a woman in her thirties who had recovered from COVID-19.

The J gene is TRBJ1-1, the V gene TRBV13; D is possibly TRBD1 (6 bases). The germline gives CDR1 PRHDT, CDR2 FYEKMQ (reference sequence). The V end lost 0 bases, the J end lost 6 bases, and 14 bases lay between the germline ends. There are 15 residues in the CDR3. The CDR3 here is CASSLGTGLGAEAFF. CDR3 in DNA: TGTGCCAGCAGCTTAGGAACAGGGTTGGGCGCTGAAGCTTTCTTT.

This clone was picked up one time. The V call is TRBV29-1, the J call TRBJ2-3; D call uncertain. Germline CDR1 and CDR2: SQVTM and ANQGSEA. V gave up 3 bases and J gave up 6 bases, with 13 bases separating them. This CDR3 has 13 residues. Here the CDR3 DNA reads TGCAGCGTTGACGCGAGAACCATTGATACGCAGTATTTT. Translated: CSVDARTIDTQYF.

This clone showed up just a few times. The CDR3 protein is CASSSDSVFMNTEAFF. As DNA, the CDR3 is TGTGCCAGTAGTAGTGACAGTGTCTTCATGAACACTGAAGCTTTCTTT. This chain connects TRBV19 to TRBJ1-1; D might be TRBD1 (5 bases). CDR3 length: 16 residues. Germline CDR1 is LNHDA and CDR2 is SQIVND (reference sequence). Trimming removed 4 bases from V and 0 bases from J, with 15 bases in between.

This rearrangement joins TRBV3-1 (or the pseudogene TRBV3-2) to TRBJ2-7; the match to TRBD1 covers 9 bases. Germline V gene data show CDR1 as LGHDT and CDR2 as YNNKEL (reference sequence). The trim removed 8 bases at V and 3 bases at J, leaving 2 bases unmatched. The CDR3 runs to 12 residues. CDR3 in DNA: TGTGCCAGCGGGGACAGGGTCTACGAGCAGTACTTC. It encodes CASGDRVYEQYF.

This chain uses TRBV30 with TRBJ1-1; 7 bases map to TRBD1. Germline lookup yields CDR1 GTSNPN and CDR2 SVGIG (reference sequence). Trimming removed 4 bases from V and 4 bases from J; junction bases left unmatched: 6. The CDR3 runs 13 residues. Written as DNA, the CDR3 is TGTGCCTGGACACCCGACAGGGCCACTGAAGCTTTCTTT. This gives the protein CAWTPDRATEAFF.

The V and J genes are TRBV3-1 (or the pseudogene TRBV3-2) and TRBJ1-2, with D maybe TRBD1 (5 bases). The CDR3 contains 14 residues. The ends were cut back, 3 bases at V and 3 bases at J, with 11 bases in the middle. Germline CDR1 and CDR2: LGHDT and YNNKEL (reference sequence). The CDR3 nucleotides are TGTGCCAGCAGCCAGCATGGGGGGGACTATGGCTACACCTTC. Translating it yields CASSQHGGDYGYTF.

This rearrangement joins TRBV27 to TRBJ2-7; 7 bases map to TRBD1. Germline-derived CDR1 and CDR2 are MNHEY and SMNVEV (reference sequence). V shed 5 bases and J 2 bases; nucleotides not matched to a gene: 12. The CDR3 consists of 16 residues. As DNA, the CDR3 is TGTGCCAGCAGTACGAGACAGGGAATCGAAACCTACGAGCAGTACTTC. Its translation: CASSTRQGIETYEQYF.

The genes are TRBV6-1 and TRBJ2-1, with D possibly TRBD2 on 6 matching bases. The CDR3 consists of 15 residues. Trimming removed 2 bases at V and 4 bases at J, with 12 bases between. From germline, CDR1 is MNHNS and CDR2 SASEGT. CDR3 DNA sequence: TGTGCCAGCAGTGAACAGCGGGCCATATACAATGAGCAGTTCTTC. It yields the protein CASSEQRAIYNEQFF.

This clone was picked up one time. V usage is TRBV4-2 and J usage is TRBJ1-3; a possible D gene is TRBD1 (6 bases). Trimming removed 2 bases at V and 7 bases at J, with 9 bases between. CDR1 and CDR2 from the germline V gene are LGHNA and YNFKEQ. The CDR3 is made up of 13 amino acids. CDR3 DNA sequence: TGTGCCAGCAGCCAACCAGGGGATAACACCATATATTTT. This sequence encodes CASSQPGDNTIYF.

Here the CDR3 reads CASSPIPTGAYGYTF. The CDR3 nucleotides are TGTGCCAGCAGCCCCATCCCGACAGGGGCCTATGGCTACACCTTC. This chain links TRBV3-1 (or the pseudogene TRBV3-2) with TRBJ1-2, with 8 bases aligning to TRBD1. Trimming cost V 4 bases and J 4 bases; bases outside gene matches: 8. CDR1 is LGHDT, CDR2 YNNKEL, per germline (reference sequence). CDR3 size: 15 residues.

Here the CDR3 reads CASSVGQNTEAFF. CDR3 DNA sequence: TGCGCCAGCAGTGTGGGGCAGAACACTGAAGCTTTCTTT. The chain uses TRBV10-2 and TRBJ1-1; a possible D gene is TRBD1 (5 bases). V lost 4 bases and J lost 1, with 7 bases in between. Germline CDR1 and CDR2: WSHSY and SAAADI. The CDR3 extends over 13 amino acids.

This clone was observed a few times. The chain combines TRBV4-1 with TRBJ2-3; 7 bases are a match to TRBD2. The V segment lost 4 bases and the J segment 0 bases; nucleotides outside the gene matches: 10. The CDR3 runs to 17 residues. CDR1 is MGHRA, CDR2 YSYEKL, per germline. CDR3 sequence (DNA): TGCGCCAGCAGCCCAGAGGTACTAGCGACTAGCACAGATACGCAGTATTTT. This codes for CASSPEVLATSTDTQYF.

The chain combines TRBV5-5 with TRBJ2-2; perhaps TRBD1 as D (5 bases). CDR3 size: 15 residues. V lost 2 bases to trimming and J lost 0 bases, with 8 bases between them. Germline V gives CDR1 SGHKS, CDR2 YYEKEE (reference sequence). As DNA, the CDR3 is TGTGCCAGCAGCTTAGGGGTCGCGAACACCGGGGAGCTGTTTTTT. This codes for CASSLGVANTGELFF.

J is TRBJ2-2 and V is TRBV9; 9 bases are a match to TRBD2. V dropped 4 bases and J dropped 3; count of bases not matched to a gene: 13. This CDR3 has 18 amino acids. Germline loops: CDR1 SGDLS, CDR2 YYNGEE. The CDR3: CASSLVPPSGVYTGELFF. The CDR3 region has the DNA TGTGCCAGCAGCCTAGTCCCCCCTAGCGGGGTATACACCGGGGAGCTGTTTTTT. The variable domain in full, completed from reference TRBV9 and TRBJ2-2, reads DSGVTQTPKHLITATGQRVTLRCSPRSGDLSVYWYQQSLDQGLQFLIQYYNGEERAKGNILERFSAQQFPDLHSELNLSSLELGDSALYFCASSLVPPSGVYTGELFFGEGSRLTVL.

The chain recombines TRBV2 with TRBJ2-5; D unclear. The V end lost 3 bases, the J end lost 0 bases, and 5 bases lay between the germline ends. CDR3 length equals 13 residues. Germline CDR1 and CDR2: SNHLY and FYNNEI. The CDR3 bases are TGTGCCAGCAGTGAGCAGTACCAAGAGACCCAGTACTTC. This translates into CASSEQYQETQYF.

V and J are TRBV7-8 and TRBJ2-7; no definite D call. In germline, CDR1 is SGHVS, CDR2 FQNEAQ. The CDR3 contains 13 residues. The germline V and J ends were trimmed by 1 base and 1 base, with 5 bases remaining between them. This CDR3 is CASSLGRSYEQYF. In nucleotides, the CDR3 is TGTGCCAGCAGCTTAGGCAGGTCCTACGAGCAGTACTTC.

J is TRBJ1-5 and V is TRBV7-6; no firm D call. V was shortened by 2 bases and J by 2 bases, with 16 bases between the two germline ends. This CDR3 has 17 amino acids. Germline V lookup: CDR1 SGHVS, CDR2 FNYEAQ. The CDR3 DNA is TGTGCCAGCAGCTTATTCGCGGTGGATGACCGCAATCAGCCCCAGCATTTT. It translates to CASSLFAVDDRNQPQHF.

J is TRBJ2-7 and V is TRBV9; TRBD2 aligns across 8 bases. Germline V gene lookup returns CDR1 SGDLS and CDR2 YYNGEE. With V trimmed by 0 bases and J by 2 bases, 1 base remained unmatched. The CDR3 has 14 amino acids. In DNA form, the CDR3 reads TGTGCCAGCAGCGTAGCGGGGGGGCCCTACGAGCAGTACTTC. Translation: CASSVAGGPYEQYF.

This clone was picked up one time. The CDR3 DNA follows: TGTGCCAGTAAGTCGACAGGCCCAGATACGCAGTATTTT. It encodes CASKSTGPDTQYF. V is TRBV19 and J is TRBJ2-3; perhaps TRBD1 as D (6 bases). Germline CDR1 is LNHDA and CDR2 is SQIVND (reference sequence). The V end lost 7 bases, the J end lost 4 bases, and 12 bases lay between the germline ends. This CDR3 spans 13 amino acids.

The genes are TRBV19 and TRBJ1-4; 9 bases line up with TRBD1. Germline values: CDR1 LNHDA, CDR2 SQIVND (reference sequence). The CDR3 covers 14 residues. The J segment lost 2 bases and the V segment lost 8 bases, leaving 3 bases of the junction unmatched. CDR3 DNA sequence: TGTGCCAGTGCCGGGACAGGGACTAATGAAAAACTGTTTTTT. Amino acid sequence: CASAGTGTNEKLFF.

V usage is TRBV5-1 and J usage is TRBJ2-1; 12 bases agree with TRBD2. Germline CDR1 reads SGHRS; CDR2 reads YFSETQ. This CDR3 spans 15 amino acids. Trimming at V came to 4 bases and at J to 6 bases, leaving 5 bases not matched to a gene. This chain's CDR3 is CASSHPSGRGNEQFF. In DNA, the CDR3 is TGCGCCAGCAGCCACCCTAGCGGGAGGGGCAATGAGCAGTTCTTC.

The chain employs TRBV6-6 and TRBJ1-4, with 10 bases identical to TRBD1. The V gene's germline CDR1 is MNHNY and CDR2 SVGAGI (reference sequence). V lost 6 bases and J lost 2; bases outside the gene matches: 15. The CDR3 is 19 amino acids. This CDR3 is CASRRRTGQGGRTNEKLFF. The CDR3 coding sequence is TGTGCCAGCAGGCGAAGAACCGGACAGGGGGGGAGGACTAATGAAAAACTGTTTTTT.

The chain employs TRBV7-9 and TRBJ1-3; D gene ambiguous. Germline loops: CDR1 SEHNR, CDR2 FQNEAQ (reference sequence). Trimming pared 4 bases from V and 0 bases from J, leaving 10 bases between. The CDR3 runs to 15 residues. The CDR3: CASSSRSSSGNTIYF. Written as DNA, the CDR3 is TGTGCCAGCAGCTCCAGGTCGAGCTCTGGAAACACCATATATTTT.

The chain recombines TRBV2 with TRBJ2-1; tentative D call: TRBD1 (6 bases). Germline loops: CDR1 SNHLY, CDR2 FYNNEI. V lost 7 bases and J lost 1, with 14 bases in between. The CDR3 totals 15 residues. This chain's CDR3 is CASTPGRGSYNEQFF. In nucleotides, the CDR3 is TGTGCCAGCACCCCCGGTAGGGGGTCCTACAATGAGCAGTTCTTC.

The chain couples TRBV7-9 to TRBJ2-7; TRBD1 might be the D (6 bases). Trimming took off 4 bases at V and 7 bases at J, with 17 bases between the two ends. CDR1 and CDR2 from the germline V gene are SEHNR and FQNEAQ (reference sequence). The CDR3 is 14 residues long. This chain's CDR3 is CASSSYNRVREQYF. The CDR3 nucleotides read TGTGCCAGCAGCTCCTACAACAGGGTGAGGGAGCAGTACTTC.